Detailed here is one TCR beta chain. Its binding antigen is unknown. Within one base of it there is no much larger clone, and no base qualities were kept. These data belong to a study of shared clonotypes between healthy human individuals (dated by TCRdb to the early 2020s). Notes on the research overall: Three men and two women, aged 18 to 49 years, made up the cohort. For each donor, three plates each were used for CD4 naive and CD4 memory, two plates were used for CD8 naive, and one plate was used for CD8 memory. Between about 0.8 and 9 billion PBMCs per donor were obtained by leukapheresis. The study deeply sequenced blood TCR repertoires of roughly five healthy adults to estimate repertoire size and the extent of clonotype sharing between individuals. To increase sequencing depth and limit assay-specific biases, TCR repertoire library preparation and sequencing were carried out by different laboratories using diverse techniques. Overall results and qualifications from the work: Across four donors, 4.5% to 6.5% of naive CD4, around 3.5% of naive CD8, 2% to 2.5% of memory CD4, and approximately 0.42% of memory CD8 clonotypes were shared. The genetic and exposure-history diversity represented was limited by the small number of donors. Clonotypes shared by all four sorted-subset donors showed higher generation probabilities than non-shared clonotypes. Sampling was restricted to blood, and TCR repertoires in tissue are likely to differ from TCR repertoires in blood. Pairwise subsampling led to the expectation that sequencing depth would affect the degree of clonotype sharing among donors. Rarefaction of sorted-subset datasets indicated incomplete sequencing despite the large sequencing depth. Naive subsets generally had larger estimated clonotype richness than memory subsets.

TCR CDR3 regions were amplified from genomic DNA by multiplex PCR using the deep immunoSEQ assay. For each cell subset, the extracted genomic DNA was distributed evenly across all wells of several immunoSEQ 96-well plates, and each plate served as one replicate. For sorted subsets, each replicate PCR was loaded with 200 to 250 ng genomic DNA, equivalent to 30,000 or so T cell genomes. The purified libraries were quantified using a Qubit 3.0 fluorometer, sized with a Bioanalyzer 2100, and then quantified again using the KAPA Library Quantification kit. Every immunoSEQ 96-well plate was sequenced on a dedicated single-read 150-cycle Illumina NextSeq 550 flow cell. In the authors' own workflow: Because the immunoSEQ output included only junctional sequences and no quality scores, the filtering could not be the same as the filtering used for full-length reads. To assign V/J genes and CDR3, sequences were annotated using PyIR, a Python wrapper for IgBLAST v1.9, with IMGT germline references. Reads were removed for weak V/J assignments (E-value above 1e-6), missing CDR3, stop codons, out-of-frame junctions, or ambiguous translated residues. A V3J clonotype was defined by an identical inferred V gene, J gene, and CDR3 amino acid sequence. To compute the percentage overlap between repertoires, the number of shared unique clonotypes was divided by the size of the smaller repertoire. Three approaches were used to assess repertoire richness: RTK rarefaction, the Chao1 estimator, and Recon v2.1 estimates of unobserved clonotypes. Generation probabilities were computed with OLGA for all TCRbeta clonotypes obtained by the gDNA method from several donors. TCRdb carries this immuneACCESS record with in-frame sequences only. Its versions omit some clonotypes, under half of them owing to an unresolved V gene in the studies checked, with the rest unexplained. V and J calls and clone size are given by that table; D and trimming were obtained from the DNA. Here the sample has over a million clones; under 99% occur a single time. The ten largest clones add up to about 0.45% of the sample.

At the junction V is shortened by 5 bases and J by 4 bases, with 14 bases in between. The germline V gene gives CDR1 as MDHEN and CDR2 as SYDVKM. Taken from cysteine to phenylalanine, the CDR3 has 14 residues. The kept DNA is CDR3 alone, 42 bases in frame from the first base. The donors were healthy, HIV-negative adults with no recently reported acute infections or vaccinations. Every donor was a Caucasian adult residing in Nashville, Tennessee, USA. Magnetic negative selection was used to enrich CD4+ T cells, after which naive cells were positively selected on CD45RA and the negative fraction became the memory subset. After blood collection by leukapheresis, PBMCs were isolated using Ficoll-Histopaque density gradient centrifugation and then cryopreserved in the vapor phase of liquid nitrogen. Analytical flow cytometry was used to check the purity and quantity of every magnetically sorted T cell population. From each sorted fraction, genomic DNA was isolated and quantified by UV absorbance on a Nanodrop 2000c.

The receptor chain draws on TRBV28 and TRBJ1-2; no confident D gene assignment can be made. Sequenced: naive CD4+ T cells sorted from blood. The intended sense of this specimen's cell subset or site label: CD45RA+ positively selected. The clonotype originates from a man aged 25-45 years in good health. The CDR3 protein sequence reads: CASSLSWAGYGYTF. The nucleotide sequence is given as TGTGCCAGCAGTCTCTCCTGGGCAGGCTATGGCTACACCTTC.